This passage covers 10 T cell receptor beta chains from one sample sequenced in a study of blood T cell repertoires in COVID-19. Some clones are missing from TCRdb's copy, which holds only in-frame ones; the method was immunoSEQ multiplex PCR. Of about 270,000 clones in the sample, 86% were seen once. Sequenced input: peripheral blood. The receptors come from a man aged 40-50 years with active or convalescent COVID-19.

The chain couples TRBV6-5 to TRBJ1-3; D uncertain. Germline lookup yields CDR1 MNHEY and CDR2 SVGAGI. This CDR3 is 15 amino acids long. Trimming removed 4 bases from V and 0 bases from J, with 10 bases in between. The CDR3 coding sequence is TGTGCCAGCAGTTCCGGGTCTTACTCTGGAAACACCATATATTTT. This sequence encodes CASSSGSYSGNTIYF.

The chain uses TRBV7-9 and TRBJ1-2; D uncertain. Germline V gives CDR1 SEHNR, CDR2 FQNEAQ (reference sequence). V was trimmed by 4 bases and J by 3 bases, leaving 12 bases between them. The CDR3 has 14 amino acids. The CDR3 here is CASSSGLTYYGYTF. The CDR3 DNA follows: TGTGCCAGCAGCTCCGGACTGACCTACTATGGCTACACCTTC.

The CDR3 DNA reads TGTGCCAGTAGTATTCAGGGGCTGGGGGACACCATATATTTT. This sequence encodes CASSIQGLGDTIYF. The chain links TRBV19 to TRBJ1-3; D may be TRBD1 (6 bases). Germline CDR1 LNHDA, CDR2 SQIVND (reference sequence). Trimming removed 3 bases from V and 8 bases from J, with 14 bases in between. This CDR3 comprises 14 residues.

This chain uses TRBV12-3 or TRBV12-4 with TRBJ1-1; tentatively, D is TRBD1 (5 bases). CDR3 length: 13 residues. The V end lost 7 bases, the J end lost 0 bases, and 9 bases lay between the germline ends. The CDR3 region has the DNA TGTGCCAGCAAGGGGATTTTGAACACTGAAGCTTTCTTT. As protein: CASKGILNTEAFF.

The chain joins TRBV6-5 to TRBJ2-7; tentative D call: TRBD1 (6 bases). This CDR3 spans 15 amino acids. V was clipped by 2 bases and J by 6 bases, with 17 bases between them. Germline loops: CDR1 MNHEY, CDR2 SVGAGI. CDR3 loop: CASSYQWLRGSEQYF. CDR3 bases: TGTGCCAGCAGTTACCAGTGGCTCAGGGGTTCCGAGCAGTACTTC.

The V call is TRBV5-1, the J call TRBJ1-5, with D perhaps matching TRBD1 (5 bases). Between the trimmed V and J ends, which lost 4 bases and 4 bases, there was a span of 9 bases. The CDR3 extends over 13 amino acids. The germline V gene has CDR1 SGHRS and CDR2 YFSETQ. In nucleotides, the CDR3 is TGCGCCAGCAGCCCACAGGTGAATCAGCCCCAGCATTTT. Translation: CASSPQVNQPQHF.

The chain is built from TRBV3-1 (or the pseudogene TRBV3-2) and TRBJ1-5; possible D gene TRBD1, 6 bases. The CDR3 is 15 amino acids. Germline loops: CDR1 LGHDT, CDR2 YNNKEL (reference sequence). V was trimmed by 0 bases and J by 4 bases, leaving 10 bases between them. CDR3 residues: CASSQDRTANQPQHF. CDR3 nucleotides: TGTGCCAGCAGCCAAGATAGGACAGCAAATCAGCCCCAGCATTTT.

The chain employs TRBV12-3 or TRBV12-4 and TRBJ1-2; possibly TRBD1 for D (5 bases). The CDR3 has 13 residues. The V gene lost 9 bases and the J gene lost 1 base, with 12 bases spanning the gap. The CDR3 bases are TGTGCCAGTCGGGGGACGGTTAACTATGGCTACACCTTC. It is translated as CASRGTVNYGYTF.

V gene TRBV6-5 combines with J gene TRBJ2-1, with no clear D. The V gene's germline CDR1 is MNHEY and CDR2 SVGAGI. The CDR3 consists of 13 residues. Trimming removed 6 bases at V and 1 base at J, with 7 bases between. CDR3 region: CASRTRSYNEQFF. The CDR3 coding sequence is TGTGCCAGCAGGACACGATCCTACAATGAGCAGTTCTTC.

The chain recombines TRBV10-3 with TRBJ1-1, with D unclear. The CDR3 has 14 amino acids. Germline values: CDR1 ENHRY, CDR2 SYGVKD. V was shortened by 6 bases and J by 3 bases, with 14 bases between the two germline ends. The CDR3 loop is CAIRKERVDTEAFF. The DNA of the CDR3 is TGTGCCATCAGGAAGGAACGGGTGGACACTGAAGCTTTCTTT.